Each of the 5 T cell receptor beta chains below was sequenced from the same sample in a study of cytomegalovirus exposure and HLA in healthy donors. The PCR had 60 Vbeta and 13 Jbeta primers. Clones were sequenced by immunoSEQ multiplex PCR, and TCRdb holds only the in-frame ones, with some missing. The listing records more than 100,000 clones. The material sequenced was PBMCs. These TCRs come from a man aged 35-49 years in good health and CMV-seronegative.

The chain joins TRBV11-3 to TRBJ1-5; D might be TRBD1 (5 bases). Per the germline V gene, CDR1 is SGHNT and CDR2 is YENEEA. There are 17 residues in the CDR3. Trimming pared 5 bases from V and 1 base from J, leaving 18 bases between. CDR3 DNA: TGTGCCAGCAGCCCCCGGGGGGAGGGATTAAGCAATCAGCCCCAGCATTTT. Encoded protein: CASSPRGEGLSNQPQHF.

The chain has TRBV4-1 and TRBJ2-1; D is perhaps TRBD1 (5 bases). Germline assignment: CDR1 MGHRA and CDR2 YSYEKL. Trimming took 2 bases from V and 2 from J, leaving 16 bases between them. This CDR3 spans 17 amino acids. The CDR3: CASSQWAGAWAYNEQFF. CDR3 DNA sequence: TGCGCCAGCAGCCAATGGGCTGGGGCTTGGGCCTACAATGAGCAGTTCTTC.

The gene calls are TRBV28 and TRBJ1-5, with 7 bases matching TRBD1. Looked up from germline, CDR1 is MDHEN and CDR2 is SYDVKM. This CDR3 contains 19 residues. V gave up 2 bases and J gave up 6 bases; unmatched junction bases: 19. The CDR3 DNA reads TGTGCCAGCAGTTTAATTGAGTTGGTCAGCGGGCAGGGGGGTCAGCCCCAGCATTTT. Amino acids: CASSLIELVSGQGGQPQHF.

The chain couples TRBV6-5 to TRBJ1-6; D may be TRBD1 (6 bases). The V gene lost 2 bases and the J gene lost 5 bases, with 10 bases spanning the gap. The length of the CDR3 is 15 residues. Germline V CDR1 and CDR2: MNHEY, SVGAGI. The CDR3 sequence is CASSYVGQDNSPLHF. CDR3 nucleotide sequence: TGTGCCAGCAGTTACGTGGGACAAGATAATTCACCCCTCCACTTT.

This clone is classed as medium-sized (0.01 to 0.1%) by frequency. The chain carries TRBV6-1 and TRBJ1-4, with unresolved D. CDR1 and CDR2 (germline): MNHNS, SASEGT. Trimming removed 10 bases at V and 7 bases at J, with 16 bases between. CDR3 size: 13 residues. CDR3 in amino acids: CAISGGEAEKLFF. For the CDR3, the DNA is TGTGCCATTAGTGGCGGGGAGGCTGAAAAACTGTTTTTT.